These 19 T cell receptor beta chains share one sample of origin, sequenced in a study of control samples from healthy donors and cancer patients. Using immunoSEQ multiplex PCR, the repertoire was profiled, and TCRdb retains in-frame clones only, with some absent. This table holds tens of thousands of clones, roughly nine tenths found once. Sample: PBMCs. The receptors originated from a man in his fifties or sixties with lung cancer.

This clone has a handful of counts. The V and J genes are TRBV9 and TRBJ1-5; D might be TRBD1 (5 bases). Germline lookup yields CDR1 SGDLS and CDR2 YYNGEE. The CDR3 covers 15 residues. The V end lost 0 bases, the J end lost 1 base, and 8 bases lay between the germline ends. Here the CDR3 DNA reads TGTGCCAGCAGCGTAGAGGGACGCAGCAATCAGCCCCAGCATTTT. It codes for CASSVEGRSNQPQHF. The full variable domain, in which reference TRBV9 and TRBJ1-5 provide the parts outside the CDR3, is DSGVTQTPKHLITATGQRVTLRCSPRSGDLSVYWYQQSLDQGLQFLIQYYNGEERAKGNILERFSAQQFPDLHSELNLSSLELGDSALYFCASSVEGRSNQPQHFGDGTRLSIL.

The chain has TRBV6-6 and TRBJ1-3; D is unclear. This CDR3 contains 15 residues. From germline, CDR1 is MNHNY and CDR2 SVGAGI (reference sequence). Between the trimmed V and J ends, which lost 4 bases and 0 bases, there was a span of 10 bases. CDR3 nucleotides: TGTGCCAGCAGTTTAACGGGGTTCTCTGGAAACACCATATATTTT. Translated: CASSLTGFSGNTIYF.

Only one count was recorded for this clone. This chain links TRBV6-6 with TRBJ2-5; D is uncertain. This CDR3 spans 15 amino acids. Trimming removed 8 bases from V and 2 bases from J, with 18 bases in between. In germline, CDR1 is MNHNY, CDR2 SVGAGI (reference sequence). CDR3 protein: CASDPGSAAQETQYF. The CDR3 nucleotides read TGTGCCAGCGACCCCGGCAGCGCAGCACAAGAGACCCAGTACTTC.

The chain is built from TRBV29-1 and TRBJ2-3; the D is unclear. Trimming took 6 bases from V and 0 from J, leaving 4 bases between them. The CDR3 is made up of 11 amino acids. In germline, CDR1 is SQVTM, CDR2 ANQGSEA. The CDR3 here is CSVGSTDTQYF. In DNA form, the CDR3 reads TGCAGCGTCGGAAGCACAGATACGCAGTATTTT.

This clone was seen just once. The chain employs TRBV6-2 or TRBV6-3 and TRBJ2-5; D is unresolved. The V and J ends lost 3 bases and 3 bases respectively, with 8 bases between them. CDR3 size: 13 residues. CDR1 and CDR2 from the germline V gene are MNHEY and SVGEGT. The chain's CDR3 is CASSYGRKETQYF. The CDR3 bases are TGTGCCAGCAGTTATGGGCGCAAAGAGACCCAGTACTTC.

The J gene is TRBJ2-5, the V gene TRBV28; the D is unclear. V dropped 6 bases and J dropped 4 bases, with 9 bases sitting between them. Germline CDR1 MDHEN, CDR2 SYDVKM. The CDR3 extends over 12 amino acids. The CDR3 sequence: CASSRIGETQYF. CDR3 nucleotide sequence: TGTGCCAGCAGCCGGATCGGAGAGACCCAGTACTTC.

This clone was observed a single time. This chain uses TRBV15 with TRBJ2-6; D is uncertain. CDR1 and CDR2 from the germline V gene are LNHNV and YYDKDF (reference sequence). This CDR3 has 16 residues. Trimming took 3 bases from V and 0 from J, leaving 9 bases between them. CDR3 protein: CATSRKISSGANVLTF. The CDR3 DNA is TGTGCCACCAGCAGGAAAATAAGCTCTGGGGCCAACGTCCTGACTTTC.

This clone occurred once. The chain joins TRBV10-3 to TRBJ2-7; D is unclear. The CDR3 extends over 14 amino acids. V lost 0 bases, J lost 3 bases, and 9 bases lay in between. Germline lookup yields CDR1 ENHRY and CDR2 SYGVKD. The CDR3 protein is CAISESPINYEQYF. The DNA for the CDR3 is TGTGCCATCAGTGAGTCGCCAATCAACTACGAGCAGTACTTC.

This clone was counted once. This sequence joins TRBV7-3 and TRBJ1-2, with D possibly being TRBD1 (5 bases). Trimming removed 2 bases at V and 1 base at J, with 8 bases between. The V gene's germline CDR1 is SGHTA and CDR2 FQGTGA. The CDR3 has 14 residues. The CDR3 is CASSLGASNYGYTF. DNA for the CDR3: TGTGCCAGCAGCTTAGGGGCCAGTAACTATGGCTACACCTTC.

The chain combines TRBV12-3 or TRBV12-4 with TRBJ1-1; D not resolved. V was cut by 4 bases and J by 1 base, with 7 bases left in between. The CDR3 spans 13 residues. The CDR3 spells CASSSSQNTEAFF. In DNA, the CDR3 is TGTGCCAGCAGTTCGAGCCAGAACACTGAAGCTTTCTTT.

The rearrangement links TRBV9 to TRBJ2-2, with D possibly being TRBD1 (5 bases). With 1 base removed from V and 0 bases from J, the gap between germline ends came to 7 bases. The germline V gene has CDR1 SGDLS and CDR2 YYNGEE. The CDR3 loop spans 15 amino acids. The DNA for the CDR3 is TGTGCCAGCAGCGTAACGACAGCGAACACCGGGGAGCTGTTTTTT. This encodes CASSVTTANTGELFF.

CDR3 loop: CASSIAPDTEAFF. Written as DNA, the CDR3 is TGTGCCAGTAGTATAGCCCCTGACACTGAAGCTTTCTTT. This chain uses TRBV19 with TRBJ1-1; D call uncertain. Germline V gene lookup returns CDR1 LNHDA and CDR2 SQIVND (reference sequence). Trimming pared 1 base from V and 3 bases from J, leaving 6 bases between. The CDR3 sequence is 13 residues long.

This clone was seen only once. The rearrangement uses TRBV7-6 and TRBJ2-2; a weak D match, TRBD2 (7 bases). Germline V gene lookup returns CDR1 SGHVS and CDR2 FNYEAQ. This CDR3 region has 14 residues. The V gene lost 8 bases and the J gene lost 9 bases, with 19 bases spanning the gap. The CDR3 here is CASGAGAPPRELFF. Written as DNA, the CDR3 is TGTGCCAGCGGGGCGGGGGCCCCCCCCCGGGAGCTGTTTTTT.

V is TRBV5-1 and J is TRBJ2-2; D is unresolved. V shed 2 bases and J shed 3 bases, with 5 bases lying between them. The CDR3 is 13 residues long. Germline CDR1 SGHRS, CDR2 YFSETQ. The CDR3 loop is CASSLGYTGELFF. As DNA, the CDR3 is TGCGCCAGCAGCTTAGGATACACCGGGGAGCTGTTTTTT.

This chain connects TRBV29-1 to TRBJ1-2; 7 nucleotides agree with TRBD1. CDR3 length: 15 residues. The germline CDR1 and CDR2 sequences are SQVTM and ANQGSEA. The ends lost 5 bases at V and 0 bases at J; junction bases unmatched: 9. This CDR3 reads CSVLKGDSSNYGYTF. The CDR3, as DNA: TGCAGCGTTCTCAAAGGGGACAGCTCTAACTATGGCTACACCTTC. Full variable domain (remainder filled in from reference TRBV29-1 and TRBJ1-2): SAVISQKPSRDICQRGTSLTIQCQVDSQVTMMFWYRQQPGQSLTLIATANQGSEATYESGFVIDKFPISRPNLTFSTLTVSNMSPEDSSIYLCSVLKGDSSNYGYTFGSGTRLTVV.

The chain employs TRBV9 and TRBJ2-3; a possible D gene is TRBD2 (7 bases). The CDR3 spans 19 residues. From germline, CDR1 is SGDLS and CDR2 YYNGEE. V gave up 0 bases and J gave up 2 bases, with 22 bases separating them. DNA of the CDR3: TGTGCCAGCAGCGTAGAATTTCCGGAGGCGGGGGCCATCACAGATACGCAGTATTTT. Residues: CASSVEFPEAGAITDTQYF.

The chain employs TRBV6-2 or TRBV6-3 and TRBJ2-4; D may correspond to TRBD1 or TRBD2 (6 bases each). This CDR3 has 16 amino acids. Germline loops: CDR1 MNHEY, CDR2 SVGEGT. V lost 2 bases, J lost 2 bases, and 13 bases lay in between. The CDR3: CASSYGWGAPKNIQYF. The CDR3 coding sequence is TGTGCCAGCAGTTACGGGTGGGGGGCCCCCAAAAACATTCAGTACTTC.

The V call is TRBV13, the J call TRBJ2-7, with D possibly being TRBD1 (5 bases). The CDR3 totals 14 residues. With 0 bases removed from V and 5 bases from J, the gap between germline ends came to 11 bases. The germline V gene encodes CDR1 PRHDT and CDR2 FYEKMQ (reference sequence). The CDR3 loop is CASSLGQATNEQYF. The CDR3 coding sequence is TGTGCCAGCAGCTTAGGACAGGCTACCAACGAGCAGTACTTC.

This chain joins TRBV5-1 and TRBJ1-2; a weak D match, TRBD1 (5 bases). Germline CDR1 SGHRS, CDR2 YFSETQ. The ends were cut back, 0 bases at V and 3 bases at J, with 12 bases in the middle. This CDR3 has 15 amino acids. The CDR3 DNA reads TGCGCCAGCAGCTTGGCTCCAGGGAACGACTATGGCTACACCTTC. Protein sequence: CASSLAPGNDYGYTF.